The next 21 T cell receptor beta chains were all read from a single sample in a study of blood T cell repertoires in COVID-19 (dated by TCRdb to 2018 to 2020). Library preparation used the immunoSEQ multiplex PCR assay. The table was pulled from immuneACCESS by TCRdb, which kept in-frame rearrangements only. Such tables lose some clones; where checked, under half of the loss comes from unresolved V genes, and the rest has no known cause. This sample lists about 86,000 clones; around 80% were detected once. The ten top clones hold roughly a third of the sample. Sequenced material: peripheral blood. These TCRs come from an elderly woman with active or convalescent COVID-19.

The chain is built from TRBV7-9 and TRBJ2-3; possibly TRBD2 for D (6 bases). CDR1 SEHNR and CDR2 FQNEAQ come from the germline V gene (reference sequence). The ends were cut back, 0 bases at V and 5 bases at J, with 18 bases in the middle. The CDR3 sequence is 17 residues long. The CDR3 DNA is TGTGCCAGCAGCTTAGCCTGGCTTAGTCTCGGGGGAGATACGCAGTATTTT. This gives the protein CASSLAWLSLGGDTQYF. Filled out from reference TRBV7-9 and TRBJ2-3, the complete variable domain reads DTGVSQNPRHKITKRGQNVTFRCDPISEHNRLYWYRQTLGQGPEFLTYFQNEAQLEKSRLLSDRFSAERPKGSFSTLEIQRTEQGDSAMYLCASSLAWLSLGGDTQYFGPGTRLTVL.

V usage is TRBV7-9 and J usage is TRBJ2-7; 7 bases align to TRBD1. The CDR3 runs 13 residues. Germline-derived CDR1 and CDR2 are SEHNR and FQNEAQ (reference sequence). V shed 5 bases and J 6 bases; nucleotides not matched to a gene: 7. As DNA, the CDR3 is TGTGCCAGCAGCCCCACAGGGGATGGCGAGCAGTACTTC. Residues: CASSPTGDGEQYF.

V gene TRBV11-2 combines with J gene TRBJ2-1; D is unclear. The germline CDR1 and CDR2 sequences are SGHAT and FQNNGV. This CDR3 is 15 amino acids long. V shed 2 bases and J shed 0 bases, with 8 bases lying between them. The CDR3 region is CASSLRGSSYNEQFF. The DNA of the CDR3 is TGTGCCAGCAGCTTACGCGGTAGCTCCTACAATGAGCAGTTCTTC.

This clone was seen ten or more times. This chain links TRBV5-1 with TRBJ1-4; 8 positions match TRBD1. CDR1 and CDR2 (germline): SGHRS, YFSETQ. CDR3 length: 15 amino acids. V trimming: 4 bases; J trimming: 8 bases; junction bases outside the gene matches: 10. The CDR3 DNA is TGCGCCAGCAGCACCTCAGGGGGCGAGGGGGAAAAACTGTTTTTT. It specifies CASSTSGGEGEKLFF.

This clone came up once. The chain recombines TRBV5-1 with TRBJ1-2; perhaps TRBD1 as D (5 bases). Trimming stripped 4 bases from V and 6 bases from J, with 19 bases between. CDR1 and CDR2 from the germline V gene are SGHRS and YFSETQ. This CDR3 contains 15 residues. This CDR3 reads CASSPGPGSRDGYTF. The CDR3 nucleotides read TGCGCCAGCAGCCCTGGTCCAGGGTCAAGGGATGGCTACACCTTC.

V usage is TRBV7-3 and J usage is TRBJ2-1; a weak D match, TRBD2 (6 bases). Germline CDR1 SGHTA, CDR2 FQGTGA. This CDR3 spans 15 amino acids. V lost 2 bases and J 6 bases, leaving 14 bases between the germline ends. CDR3 region: CASSLVAGTANEQFF. The CDR3 coding sequence is TGTGCCAGCAGCTTAGTAGCAGGGACTGCCAATGAGCAGTTCTTC.

The chain is built from TRBV2 and TRBJ2-7, with a possible D match to TRBD2 (7 bases). The CDR3 spans 14 residues. Germline V gives CDR1 SNHLY, CDR2 FYNNEI. The V gene lost 6 bases and the J gene lost 0 bases, with 12 bases spanning the gap. The CDR3 protein is CASRTGGHSYEQYF. Written as DNA, the CDR3 is TGTGCCAGCAGGACGGGGGGACACTCCTACGAGCAGTACTTC.

V gene TRBV11-2 combines with J gene TRBJ2-2; D is unclear. V lost 5 bases and J 6 bases, leaving 7 bases between the germline ends. Looked up from germline, CDR1 is SGHAT and CDR2 is FQNNGV. The CDR3 has 12 residues. CDR3 sequence reads: CASSLDSGELFF. The CDR3, as DNA: TGTGCCAGCAGCCTTGACTCCGGGGAGCTGTTTTTT.

To note about this clone: The sample contains more than one DNA sequence encoding this CDR3. CDR3 sequence: CASSPGQGGNQPQHF. DNA of the CDR3: TGTGCCAGCTCCCCCGGACAGGGTGGCAATCAGCCCCAGCATTTT. This chain connects TRBV18 to TRBJ1-5; 8 positions match TRBD1. V lost 6 bases and J lost 2; bases outside the gene matches: 6. This CDR3 is 15 amino acids long. The germline gives CDR1 KGHSH, CDR2 LQKENI.

CDR3 protein: CASSSLLGDTGELFF. DNA of the CDR3: TGTGCCAGCAGCTCGCTTTTAGGGGACACCGGGGAGCTGTTTTTT. The chain recombines TRBV7-2 with TRBJ2-2; D is possibly TRBD1 (5 bases). The CDR3 extends over 15 amino acids. The germline CDR1 and CDR2 sequences are SGHTA and FQGNSA. The V end was cut by 4 bases, the J end by 3 bases, with 12 bases between.

The rearrangement uses TRBV5-1 and TRBJ2-7; a possible D gene is TRBD2 (5 bases). The germline CDR1 and CDR2 sequences are SGHRS and YFSETQ. V was cut by 0 bases and J by 2 bases, with 15 bases left in between. The CDR3 runs to 16 residues. The chain's CDR3 is CASSLGYTSGAYEQYF. CDR3 nucleotide sequence: TGCGCCAGCAGCTTGGGATACACTAGTGGGGCCTACGAGCAGTACTTC.

This clone was observed once. This sequence joins TRBV10-3 and TRBJ1-5; tentative D call: TRBD1 (5 bases). The length of the CDR3 is 13 residues. The V end was cut by 4 bases, the J end by 9 bases, with 13 bases between. Germline V gene sequence: CDR1 ENHRY, CDR2 SYGVKD. The CDR3, as DNA: TGTGCCATCAGTGGTCAGGGAACGCTGCCCCAGCATTTT. Protein sequence: CAISGQGTLPQHF.

This CDR3 is CASSSRDSSVTGELFF. The CDR3 nucleotides read TGTGCCAGCAGTTCTCGGGACAGTAGTGTCACCGGGGAGCTGTTTTTT. The chain uses TRBV7-3 and TRBJ2-2; TRBD1 matches at 7 bases. This CDR3 spans 16 amino acids. V lost 6 bases to trimming and J lost 4 bases; unmatched junction nucleotides: 11. CDR1 SGHTA and CDR2 FQGTGA come from the germline V gene.

The chain's CDR3 is CASTLGGHGYTF. Here the CDR3 DNA reads TGCGCCAGCACATTAGGGGGTCATGGCTACACCTTC. The rearrangement links TRBV5-1 to TRBJ1-2, with TRBD1 as a possible D gene (6 bases). This CDR3 region has 12 residues. Trimming removed 6 bases from V and 6 bases from J, with 12 bases in between. Germline CDR1 SGHRS, CDR2 YFSETQ. The full variable domain, completed using reference TRBV5-1 and TRBJ1-2, is KAGVTQTPRYLIKTRGQQVTLSCSPISGHRSVSWYQQTPGQGLQFLFEYFSETQRNKGNFPGRFSGRQFSNSRSEMNVSTLELGDSALYLCASTLGGHGYTFGSGTRLTVV.

This clone was found once. The chain employs TRBV2 and TRBJ1-2; a weak D match, TRBD1 (6 bases). This CDR3 is 14 amino acids long. Germline CDR1 is SNHLY and CDR2 is FYNNEI. V lost 10 bases and J 0 bases, leaving 15 bases between the germline ends. The CDR3 nucleotides are TGTGCCAACCCGTCGGACAGAACTAACTATGGCTACACCTTC. It codes for CANPSDRTNYGYTF.

This clone appeared a few times. In the same sample, other DNA sequences code for this CDR3. V and J are TRBV7-2 and TRBJ2-7, with 11 bases identical to TRBD2. The CDR3 covers 15 residues. CDR1 and CDR2 from the germline V gene are SGHTA and FQGNSA. V was pared by 3 bases and J by 1 base, with 2 bases of the junction left unmatched. The CDR3 loop is CASSLGTSGSYEQYF. The CDR3 DNA reads as TGTGCCAGCAGCTTGGGGACTAGCGGATCCTACGAGCAGTACTTC.

The chain has TRBV4-1 and TRBJ1-4; 7 bases are a match to TRBD1. The CDR3 runs to 13 residues. After removal of 5 bases from V and 8 bases from J, the junction contained 5 bases not matched to a gene. Germline loops: CDR1 MGHRA, CDR2 YSYEKL. CDR3 region: CASSSRDREKLFF. CDR3 nucleotide sequence: TGCGCCAGCAGCTCAAGGGACAGAGAAAAACTGTTTTTT.

This chain joins TRBV4-3 and TRBJ2-1, with a tentative D call TRBD1 (5 bases). The germline gives CDR1 LGHNA, CDR2 YSLEER. CDR3 size: 13 residues. Trimming left V 2 bases short and J 5 bases short, with 7 bases between. CDR3 amino acids: CASSQWGDNEQFF. CDR3 nucleotide sequence: TGCGCCAGCAGCCAATGGGGCGACAATGAGCAGTTCTTC.

The J gene is TRBJ1-6, the V gene TRBV10-2; the D is unclear. CDR1 and CDR2 (germline): WSHSY, SAAADI. Trimming left V 6 bases short and J 8 bases short, with 11 bases between. There are 13 residues in the CDR3. The CDR3 loop reads CASSGSRDSPLHF. The CDR3 DNA is TGCGCCAGCAGCGGGAGTAGGGATTCACCCCTCCACTTT.

This clone has only a few counts. V usage is TRBV7-8 and J usage is TRBJ1-4; D is perhaps TRBD1 (6 bases). The germline V gene has CDR1 SGHVS and CDR2 FQNEAQ. The V end was cut by 2 bases, the J end by 8 bases, with 21 bases between. The CDR3 loop spans 17 amino acids. The CDR3 DNA sequence: TGTGCCAGCAGCTTAAGGGGGACCAAATTATTACCCGAAAAACTGTTTTTT. Translating it yields CASSLRGTKLLPEKLFF.

V and J are TRBV28 and TRBJ1-3; the D is unclear. The CDR3 runs 16 residues. CDR1 is MDHEN, CDR2 SYDVKM, per germline. The ends were cut back, 2 bases at V and 0 bases at J, with 11 bases in the middle. The CDR3: CASSLGDGRSGNTIYF. The CDR3 DNA reads TGTGCCAGCAGTTTAGGAGATGGCCGCTCTGGAAACACCATATATTTT.